A single sample is the source of the 22 T cell receptor beta chains below, sequenced in a study of cytomegalovirus exposure and HLA in healthy donors. Sequencing used immunoSEQ multiplex PCR; TCRdb keeps in-frame clones, though not all of them. Among roughly 60,000 clones listed, 96% were seen once. The sequencing sample was made of PBMCs. All receptors derive from a man aged 18 to 35 in good health and CMV-seronegative.

This chain uses TRBV2 with TRBJ1-3; the D gene is possibly TRBD1 (5 bases). This CDR3 is 17 amino acids long. Germline assignment: CDR1 SNHLY and CDR2 FYNNEI. The V end was cut by 8 bases, the J end by 4 bases, with 24 bases between. The CDR3 coding sequence is TGTGCCAGCTTAGCTGAACTATCCGGGGGAATCGGAAACACCATATATTTT. Its protein is CASLAELSGGIGNTIYF.

This rearrangement joins TRBV14 to TRBJ2-1, with 9 bases lining up with TRBD2. Germline V lookup: CDR1 SGHDN, CDR2 FVKESK. The CDR3 runs 16 residues. Unmatched junction bases numbered 10, after V lost 3 bases and J lost 7 bases. The CDR3 loop is CASSQFSGSRENEQFF. CDR3 bases: TGTGCCAGCAGCCAGTTTAGCGGGAGCCGGGAGAATGAGCAGTTCTTC. Looking up the rest from reference TRBV14 and TRBJ2-1 gives the full variable domain: EAGVTQFPSHSVIEKGQTVTLRCDPISGHDNLYWYRRVMGKEIKFLLHFVKESKQDESGMPNNRFLAERTGGTYSTLKVQPAELEDSGVYFCASSQFSGSRENEQFFGPGTRLTVL.

This rearrangement joins TRBV6-5 to TRBJ2-1; 7 bases fit TRBD2. The CDR3 sequence is 15 residues long. V trimming: 6 bases; J trimming: 2 bases; junction bases outside the gene matches: 7. Germline V gene sequence: CDR1 MNHEY, CDR2 SVGAGI. The CDR3 nucleotides are TGTGCCAGCAGCCCCGGGGGGTTTACCTACAATGAGCAGTTCTTC. This translates into CASSPGGFTYNEQFF.

The V gene is TRBV5-1, the J gene TRBJ2-1; D is ambiguous. Trimming removed 4 bases from V and 6 bases from J, with 14 bases in between. The CDR3 extends over 14 amino acids. Germline CDR1 is SGHRS and CDR2 is YFSETQ. The DNA for the CDR3 is TGCGCCAGCAGCCGTCCTCCTAGTTTCAATGAGCAGTTCTTC. This gives the protein CASSRPPSFNEQFF.

The J gene is TRBJ2-3, the V gene TRBV7-9; 7 bases fit TRBD2. Trimming at V came to 0 bases and at J to 0 bases, leaving 12 bases not matched to a gene. This CDR3 contains 19 residues. In germline, CDR1 is SEHNR, CDR2 FQNEAQ (reference sequence). The DNA for the CDR3 is TGTGCCAGCAGCTTAGCCCGGGTGCTAGCGGTAACTAGCACAGATACGCAGTATTTT. This encodes CASSLARVLAVTSTDTQYF.

The chain links TRBV9 to TRBJ2-1; weak D call: TRBD2 (6 bases). Germline CDR1 and CDR2: SGDLS and YYNGEE. The CDR3 runs 13 residues. V was pared by 4 bases and J by 16 bases, with 21 bases between. The chain's CDR3 is CASSSRESEGLFF. CDR3 DNA sequence: TGTGCCAGCAGCTCTAGAGAGTCGGAGGGCCTCTTCTTC.

The gene calls are TRBV11-3 and TRBJ2-3; possible D gene TRBD2, 5 bases. Trimming removed 5 bases from V and 10 bases from J, with 13 bases in between. Germline loops: CDR1 SGHNT, CDR2 YENEEA. The CDR3 is made up of 12 amino acids. CDR3 sequence reads: CASSPGGPAQYF. In nucleotides, the CDR3 is TGTGCCAGCAGCCCTGGAGGCCCGGCGCAGTATTTT.

The rearrangement uses TRBV23-1 and TRBJ1-2; the D gene is possibly TRBD1 (5 bases). TRBV23-1 is recorded as an ORF, its role being uncertain. This CDR3 is built from 13 residues. V was cut by 0 bases and J by 8 bases, with 10 bases left in between. CDR3 sequence: CASSQSGLMGYTF. CDR3 in DNA: TGCGCCAGCAGTCAATCGGGGCTGATGGGCTACACCTTC.

The V gene is TRBV19, the J gene TRBJ1-5, with a weak D call TRBD1 (5 bases). The CDR3 loop spans 14 amino acids. Looked up from germline, CDR1 is LNHDA and CDR2 is SQIVND (reference sequence). V was cut by 3 bases and J by 7 bases, with 13 bases left in between. In DNA, the CDR3 is TGTGCCAGTAGTATTGGGGGACTGGGCCAGCCCCAGCATTTT. Protein sequence: CASSIGGLGQPQHF.

The chain couples TRBV7-9 to TRBJ2-1, with TRBD2 matching 12 bases. The CDR3 has 15 amino acids. V lost 5 bases and J lost 6; bases outside the gene matches: 5. CDR1 is SEHNR and CDR2 is FQNEAQ in the germline V gene (reference sequence). Here the CDR3 reads CASSPASGRANEQFF. The DNA for the CDR3 is TGTGCCAGCAGCCCCGCTAGCGGGAGGGCCAATGAGCAGTTCTTC.

The CDR3 is CASSSGPSYNEQFF. The DNA for the CDR3 is TGTGCCAGTTCCTCAGGGCCCTCCTACAATGAGCAGTTCTTC. The J gene is TRBJ2-1, the V gene TRBV28; perhaps TRBD1 as D (5 bases). The V and J ends lost 9 bases and 0 bases respectively, with 12 bases between them. The germline V gene has CDR1 MDHEN and CDR2 SYDVKM. This CDR3 contains 14 residues.

The chain employs TRBV19 and TRBJ2-7; the match to TRBD2 covers 12 bases. The CDR3 runs to 15 residues. V dropped 3 bases and J dropped 4; count of bases not matched to a gene: 4. Per germline, CDR1 LNHDA and CDR2 SQIVND (reference sequence). The CDR3 DNA follows: TGTGCCAGTAGTATGACTAGCGGGAGTTATTACGAGCAGTACTTC. This encodes CASSMTSGSYYEQYF.

V is TRBV30 and J is TRBJ2-5; 8 bases are shared with TRBD2. V lost 3 bases and J lost 2; bases outside the gene matches: 5. This CDR3 contains 14 residues. Germline lookup yields CDR1 GTSNPN and CDR2 SVGIG (reference sequence). The DNA of the CDR3 is TGTGCCTGGAGGAAACTAGCGGCTCAAGAGACCCAGTACTTC. This gives the protein CAWRKLAAQETQYF.

The chain employs TRBV7-9 and TRBJ2-1, with D possibly TRBD2 on 6 matching bases. V lost 5 bases and J lost 7, with 21 bases in between. Germline V gene sequence: CDR1 SEHNR, CDR2 FQNEAQ (reference sequence). The CDR3 extends over 16 amino acids. CDR3 residues: CASSRTGSSLVNEQFF. The CDR3 DNA reads as TGTGCCAGCAGCCGAACCGGGAGCTCTTTGGTGAATGAGCAGTTCTTC.

The chain joins TRBV5-1 to TRBJ2-3; unclear D gene. Germline loops: CDR1 SGHRS, CDR2 YFSETQ. The CDR3 covers 14 residues. V lost 0 bases to trimming and J lost 2 bases, with 7 bases between them. CDR3 in DNA: TGCGCCAGCAGCTTGGTCAGATACACAGATACGCAGTATTTT. Amino acid sequence: CASSLVRYTDTQYF. The variable domain in full, completed from reference TRBV5-1 and TRBJ2-3, reads KAGVTQTPRYLIKTRGQQVTLSCSPISGHRSVSWYQQTPGQGLQFLFEYFSETQRNKGNFPGRFSGRQFSNSRSEMNVSTLELGDSALYLCASSLVRYTDTQYFGPGTRLTVL.

This clone was seen only once. This sequence joins TRBV9 and TRBJ2-2; 10 bases match TRBD2. Germline V lookup: CDR1 SGDLS, CDR2 YYNGEE. The CDR3 extends over 16 amino acids. V gave up 3 bases and J gave up 5 bases; unmatched junction bases: 7. The CDR3 nucleotides read TGTGCCAGCAGCGCTAGCGGGAGTAGTGTTACCGGGGAGCTGTTTTTT. Its protein product is CASSASGSSVTGELFF.

V usage is TRBV28 and J usage is TRBJ1-2, with 9 bases matching TRBD1. In germline, CDR1 is MDHEN, CDR2 SYDVKM. After removal of 5 bases from V and 8 bases from J, the junction contained 9 bases not matched to a gene. The CDR3 is 14 amino acids. CDR3 loop: CASSAGQGNYGYTF. Written as DNA, the CDR3 is TGTGCCAGCAGTGCGGGACAGGGTAATTACGGCTACACCTTC.

The chain uses TRBV5-1 and TRBJ2-5; 7 bases fit TRBD2. The CDR3 has 16 amino acids. Looked up from germline, CDR1 is SGHRS and CDR2 is YFSETQ. The trim removed 3 bases at V and 4 bases at J, leaving 12 bases unmatched. This chain's CDR3 is CASSWLGGDTPETQYF. For the CDR3, the DNA is TGCGCCAGCAGCTGGCTGGGGGGGGATACCCCAGAGACCCAGTACTTC.

J is TRBJ1-1 and V is TRBV19; 9 bases align to TRBD1. The CDR3 covers 13 residues. Germline trimming cut 4 bases from V and 4 bases from J; bases unmatched to any gene: 1. In germline, CDR1 is LNHDA, CDR2 SQIVND (reference sequence). As DNA, the CDR3 is TGTGCCAGTAGTACGACAGGGGGCACTGAAGCTTTCTTT. Residues: CASSTTGGTEAFF.

The chain carries TRBV29-1 and TRBJ2-7; 9 nucleotides agree with TRBD1. V shed 4 bases, J shed 2 bases, and the junction held 3 bases outside the gene matches. CDR1 and CDR2 (germline): SQVTM, ANQGSEA. This CDR3 region has 13 residues. In DNA, the CDR3 is TGCAGCGTTGGACAGGGGGTTGCCTACGAGCAGTACTTC. Its translation: CSVGQGVAYEQYF.

The V gene is TRBV28, the J gene TRBJ1-1; possible D gene TRBD1, 6 bases. From germline, CDR1 is MDHEN and CDR2 SYDVKM. The V end was cut by 7 bases, the J end by 0 bases, with 15 bases between. The CDR3 covers 15 residues. The CDR3 nucleotides are TGTGCCAGCAACGTTGGGGCAGGGGTGAACACTGAAGCTTTCTTT. Translated, it gives CASNVGAGVNTEAFF.

The rearrangement links TRBV11-3 to TRBJ2-3; 8 bases match TRBD1. The V gene end was trimmed by 5 bases and the J gene end by 4 bases; junction bases not matched to a gene: 8. The CDR3 extends over 15 amino acids. CDR1 and CDR2 from the germline V gene are SGHNT and YENEEA. For the CDR3, the DNA is TGTGCCAGCAGCCAAGGCAGGGGGCGGTCAGATACGCAGTATTTT. Encoded protein: CASSQGRGRSDTQYF.